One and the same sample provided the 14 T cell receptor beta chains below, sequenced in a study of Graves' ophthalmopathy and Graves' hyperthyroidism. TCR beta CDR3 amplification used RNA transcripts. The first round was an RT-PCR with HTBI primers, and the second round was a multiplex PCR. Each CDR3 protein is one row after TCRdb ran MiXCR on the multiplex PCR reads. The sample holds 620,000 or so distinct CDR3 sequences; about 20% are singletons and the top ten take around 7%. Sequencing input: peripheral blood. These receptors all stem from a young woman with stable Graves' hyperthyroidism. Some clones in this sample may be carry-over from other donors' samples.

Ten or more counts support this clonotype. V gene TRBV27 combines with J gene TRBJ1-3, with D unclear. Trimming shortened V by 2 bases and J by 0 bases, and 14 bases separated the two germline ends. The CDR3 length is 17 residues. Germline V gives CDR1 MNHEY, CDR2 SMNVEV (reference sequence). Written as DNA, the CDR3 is TGTGCCAGCAGTTTACGGGCATTTGGGAACTCTGGAAACACCATATATTTT. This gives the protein CASSLRAFGNSGNTIYF.

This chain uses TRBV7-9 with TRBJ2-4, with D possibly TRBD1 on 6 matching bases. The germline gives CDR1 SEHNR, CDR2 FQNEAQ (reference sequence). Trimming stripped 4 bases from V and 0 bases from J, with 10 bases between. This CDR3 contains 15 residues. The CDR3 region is CASSWTDLAKNIQYF. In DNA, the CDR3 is TGTGCCAGCAGCTGGACAGACCTAGCCAAAAACATTCAGTACTTC.

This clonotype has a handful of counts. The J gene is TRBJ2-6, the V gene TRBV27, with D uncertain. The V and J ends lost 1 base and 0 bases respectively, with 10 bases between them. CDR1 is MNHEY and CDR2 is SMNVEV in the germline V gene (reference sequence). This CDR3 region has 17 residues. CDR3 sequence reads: CASSLWVASSGANVLTF. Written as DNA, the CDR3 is TGTGCCAGCAGTTTATGGGTAGCTAGCTCTGGGGCCAACGTCCTGACTTTC. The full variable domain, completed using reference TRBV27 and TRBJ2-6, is EAQVTQNPRYLITVTGKKLTVTCSQNMNHEYMSWYRQDPGLGLRQIYYSMNVEVTDKGDVPEGYKVSRKEKRNFPLILESPSPNQTSLYFCASSLWVASSGANVLTFGAGSRLTVL.

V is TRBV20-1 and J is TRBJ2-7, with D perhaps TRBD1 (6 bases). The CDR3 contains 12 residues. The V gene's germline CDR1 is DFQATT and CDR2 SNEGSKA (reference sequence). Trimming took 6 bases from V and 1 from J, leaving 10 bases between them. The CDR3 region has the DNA TGCAGTGCACAGGGATGGTCCTACGAGCAGTACTTC. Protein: CSAQGWSYEQYF.

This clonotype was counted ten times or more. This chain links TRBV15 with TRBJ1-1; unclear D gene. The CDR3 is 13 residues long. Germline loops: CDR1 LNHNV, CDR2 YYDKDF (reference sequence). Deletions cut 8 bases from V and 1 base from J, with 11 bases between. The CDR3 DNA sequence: TGTGCCACCCGGGCAGCGACGAACACTGAAGCTTTCTTT. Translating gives CATRAATNTEAFF.

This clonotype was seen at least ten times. CDR3 residues: CAISESPTNYGYTF. CDR3 nucleotides: TGTGCCATCAGTGAGTCACCGACGAACTATGGCTACACCTTC. The chain has TRBV10-3 and TRBJ1-2; D is unclear. The CDR3 is 14 amino acids. Germline lookup yields CDR1 ENHRY and CDR2 SYGVKD. The germline V and J ends were trimmed by 0 bases and 2 bases, with 7 bases remaining between them.

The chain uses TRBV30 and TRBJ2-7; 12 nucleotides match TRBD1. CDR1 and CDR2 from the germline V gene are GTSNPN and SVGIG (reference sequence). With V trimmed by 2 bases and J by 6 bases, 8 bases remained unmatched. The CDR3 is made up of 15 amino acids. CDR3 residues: CAWSLLLGQGAEQYF. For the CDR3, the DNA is TGTGCCTGGAGTCTTTTGTTGGGACAGGGGGCCGAGCAGTACTTC.

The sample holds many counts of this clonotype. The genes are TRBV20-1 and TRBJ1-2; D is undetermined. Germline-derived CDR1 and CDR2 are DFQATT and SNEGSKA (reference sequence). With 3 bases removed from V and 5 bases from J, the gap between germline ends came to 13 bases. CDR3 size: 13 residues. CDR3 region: CSARDRTGYGYTF. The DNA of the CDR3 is TGCAGTGCTAGGGACCGGACGGGTTATGGCTACACCTTC.

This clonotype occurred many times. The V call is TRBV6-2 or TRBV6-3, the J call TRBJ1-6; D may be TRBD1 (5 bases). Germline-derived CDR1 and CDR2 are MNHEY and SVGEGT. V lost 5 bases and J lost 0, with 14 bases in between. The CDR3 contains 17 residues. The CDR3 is CASSRDSRPSYNSPLHF. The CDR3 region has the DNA TGTGCCAGCAGTCGAGACAGCCGACCCTCCTATAATTCACCCCTCCACTTT.

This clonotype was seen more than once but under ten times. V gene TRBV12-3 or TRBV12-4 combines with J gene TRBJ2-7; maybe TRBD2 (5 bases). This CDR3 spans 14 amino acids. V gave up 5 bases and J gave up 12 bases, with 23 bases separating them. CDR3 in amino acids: CASSPGLPIKLLYF. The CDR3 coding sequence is TGTGCCAGCAGTCCCGGACTCCCCATCAAGCTCTTGTACTTC.

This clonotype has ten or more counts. CDR3 protein: CASSDRGYEQYF. CDR3 bases: TGTGCCAGTTCTGACAGGGGCTACGAGCAGTACTTC. V and J are TRBV7-2 and TRBJ2-7, with 8 positions matching TRBD1. J gave up 3 bases and V 9 bases, and 4 bases lay outside the gene matches. CDR3 length equals 12 residues. The V gene's germline CDR1 is SGHTA and CDR2 FQGNSA.

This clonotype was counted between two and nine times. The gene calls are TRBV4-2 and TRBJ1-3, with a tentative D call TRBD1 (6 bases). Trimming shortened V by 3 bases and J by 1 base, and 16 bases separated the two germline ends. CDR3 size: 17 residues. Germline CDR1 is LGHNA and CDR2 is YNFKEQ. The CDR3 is CASSHDGGGASGNTIYF. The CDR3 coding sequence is TGTGCCAGCAGCCACGATGGGGGGGGCGCTTCTGGAAACACCATATATTTT.

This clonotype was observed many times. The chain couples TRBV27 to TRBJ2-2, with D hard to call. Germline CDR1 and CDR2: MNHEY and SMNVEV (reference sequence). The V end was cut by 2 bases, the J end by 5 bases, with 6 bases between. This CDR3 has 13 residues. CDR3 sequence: CASSLGITGELFF. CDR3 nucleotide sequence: TGTGCCAGCAGTTTAGGGATAACCGGGGAGCTGTTTTTT.

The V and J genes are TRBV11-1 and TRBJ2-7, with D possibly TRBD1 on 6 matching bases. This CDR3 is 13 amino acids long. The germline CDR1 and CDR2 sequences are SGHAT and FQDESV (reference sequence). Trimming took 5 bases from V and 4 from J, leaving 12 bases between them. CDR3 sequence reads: CASSVYQGYEQYF. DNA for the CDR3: TGTGCCAGCAGCGTTTACCAGGGGTACGAGCAGTACTTC. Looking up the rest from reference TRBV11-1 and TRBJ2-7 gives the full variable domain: EAEVAQSPRYKITEKSQAVAFWCDPISGHATLYWYRQILGQGPELLVQFQDESVVDDSQLPKDRFSAERLKGVDSTLKIQPAELGDSAMYLCASSVYQGYEQYFGPGTRLTVT.